Each of the 11 T cell receptor beta chains below was sequenced from the same sample in a study of beta chain features in type 1 diabetes. Findings and limits, study-wide: For Type 1 diabetes patients, all four CD4+ subsets carried TCRB CDR3s that were moderately but significantly shorter.

These receptors' antigens are unknown. Every isolated RNA sample was fully reverse transcribed, so sequencing captured expressed TCRB transcripts. Here immunoSEQ multiplex PCR was the method, and the copy in TCRdb shows in-frame clones only, minus some. The sample includes some 350,000 clones, approximately 12% of them seen just once. Sequenced: naive CD4+ T cells from blood. Receptors originate from a woman aged 18-29 years with type 1 diabetes.

The V gene is TRBV9, the J gene TRBJ2-5, with D possibly being TRBD2 (6 bases). Per the germline V gene, CDR1 is SGDLS and CDR2 is YYNGEE. This CDR3 is built from 14 residues. V was shortened by 0 bases and J by 5 bases, with 11 bases between the two germline ends. CDR3 DNA: TGTGCCAGCAGCGTAGGCCTCGGAGGGGAGACCCAGTACTTC. It is translated as CASSVGLGGETQYF.

The rearrangement joins TRBV18 to TRBJ1-1; 10 bases line up with TRBD1. Germline trimming cut 5 bases from V and 1 base from J; bases unmatched to any gene: 7. This CDR3 is 16 amino acids long. Germline CDR1 KGHSH, CDR2 LQKENI. CDR3 in amino acids: CASSSPGQGRNTEAFF. CDR3 in DNA: TGTGCCAGCTCATCGCCGGGACAGGGGAGGAACACTGAAGCTTTCTTT.

The V gene is TRBV30, the J gene TRBJ1-1; D is uncertain. The CDR3 spans 15 residues. From germline, CDR1 is GTSNPN and CDR2 SVGIG (reference sequence). Trimming took off 2 bases at V and 0 bases at J, with 13 bases between the two ends. The CDR3 DNA follows: TGTGCCTGGAGTCCGCGCGGGGTAATGAACACTGAAGCTTTCTTT. Translating it yields CAWSPRGVMNTEAFF.

This clone was found a few times. J is TRBJ2-1 and V is TRBV5-4, with D tentatively TRBD1 (6 bases). The ends were cut back, 6 bases at V and 4 bases at J, with 17 bases in the middle. This CDR3 region has 15 residues. In germline, CDR1 is SGHNT, CDR2 YYREEE (reference sequence). CDR3 residues: CASMGASRNYNEQFF. The CDR3, as DNA: TGTGCCAGCATGGGGGCTAGCCGAAATTACAATGAGCAGTTCTTC.

The chain couples TRBV7-2 to TRBJ2-1, with 7 bases that match TRBD1. V trimming: 1 base; J trimming: 7 bases; junction bases outside the gene matches: 4. The CDR3 loop spans 14 amino acids. The germline gives CDR1 SGHTA, CDR2 FQGNSA. This CDR3 is CASSLGAGGNEQFF. The CDR3 DNA sequence: TGTGCCAGCAGCTTAGGCGCAGGGGGAAATGAGCAGTTCTTC.

CDR3 residues: CASSLSYEQYF. In DNA form, the CDR3 reads TGTGCCAGCTCACTATCCTACGAGCAGTACTTC. V is TRBV18 and J is TRBJ2-7; D unclear. Germline CDR1 reads KGHSH; CDR2 reads LQKENI. The CDR3 consists of 11 residues. Trimming shortened V by 4 bases and J by 1 base, and 2 bases separated the two germline ends.

This clone was counted a few times. CDR3 DNA sequence: TGCGCCAGCAGCCTAATTACAGGGGCTAGTGGTGAAAAACTGTTTTTT. Translating it yields CASSLITGASGEKLFF. The genes are TRBV4-1 and TRBJ1-4, with 7 bases fitting TRBD1. After removal of 4 bases from V and 7 bases from J, the junction contained 12 bases not matched to a gene. This CDR3 is 16 amino acids long. Per the germline V gene, CDR1 is MGHRA and CDR2 is YSYEKL.

This clone showed up just a few times. The chain links TRBV27 to TRBJ1-2; D remains ambiguous. CDR1 is MNHEY, CDR2 SMNVEV, per germline (reference sequence). V gave up 5 bases and J gave up 8 bases, with 18 bases separating them. This CDR3 has 14 residues. The CDR3 nucleotides are TGTGCCAGCAGTCCCGGAGACCTCCTCGGGGGCTACACCTTC. This sequence encodes CASSPGDLLGGYTF.

This clone was picked up a small number of times. The V call is TRBV11-2, the J call TRBJ2-1; 8 nucleotides match TRBD1. CDR1 SGHAT and CDR2 FQNNGV come from the germline V gene. The trim removed 5 bases at V and 7 bases at J, leaving 7 bases unmatched. CDR3 length equals 14 residues. The CDR3 is CASSPVTGENEQFF. The CDR3 DNA follows: TGTGCCAGCAGCCCCGTGACAGGGGAGAATGAGCAGTTCTTC.

The chain is built from TRBV5-4 and TRBJ2-1, with D perhaps matching TRBD1 (6 bases). This CDR3 spans 15 amino acids. Germline V gene sequence: CDR1 SGHNT, CDR2 YYREEE (reference sequence). V gave up 5 bases and J gave up 3 bases, with 15 bases separating them. The CDR3 nucleotides are TGTGCCAGCAGTCCAACAGGGATGAACTACAATGAGCAGTTCTTC. Its translation is CASSPTGMNYNEQFF.

This clone was detected a few times. The chain combines TRBV14 with TRBJ1-2; D is uncertain. With 0 bases removed from V and 2 bases from J, the gap between germline ends came to 10 bases. CDR1 is SGHDN, CDR2 FVKESK, per germline. CDR3 length equals 15 residues. CDR3 amino acids: CASSQDVNINYGYTF. CDR3 in DNA: TGTGCCAGCAGCCAAGACGTCAACATAAACTATGGCTACACCTTC.